The 5 T cell receptor beta chains given below trace back to one sample, sequenced in a study of blood T cell repertoires in COVID-19. Using immunoSEQ multiplex PCR, the repertoire was profiled, and TCRdb retains in-frame clones only, with some absent. The data show 230,000 or so clones, 80% to 90% seen once. Sequenced: peripheral blood. All receptors come from a man aged 35 to 55 with active or convalescent COVID-19.

The chain has TRBV5-6 and TRBJ1-1, with TRBD1 identical over 7 bases. The V gene's germline CDR1 is SGHDT and CDR2 YYEEEE. This CDR3 is built from 17 residues. V was clipped by 1 base and J by 0 bases; unmatched bases: 9. Here the CDR3 reads CASSLWSRGYMNTEAFF. DNA for the CDR3: TGTGCCAGCAGCTTGTGGTCCAGGGGGTACATGAACACTGAAGCTTTCTTT.

Note on this clone: The sample carries other DNA sequences with the same CDR3. This chain uses TRBV5-1 with TRBJ2-3; D is unclear. CDR1 is SGHRS, CDR2 YFSETQ, per germline. V lost 1 base and J lost 2, with 8 bases in between. The CDR3 spans 14 residues. The CDR3 is CASSLWASTDTQYF. CDR3 in DNA: TGCGCCAGCAGCTTGTGGGCGTCCACAGATACGCAGTATTTT.

The chain joins TRBV18 to TRBJ2-1, with D uncertain. There are 13 residues in the CDR3. Trimming removed 1 base at V and 6 bases at J, with 7 bases between. Germline V CDR1 and CDR2: KGHSH, LQKENI. The chain's CDR3 is CASSPLSVNEQFF. In DNA, the CDR3 is TGTGCCAGCTCACCACTTTCTGTCAATGAGCAGTTCTTC.

This chain links TRBV19 with TRBJ1-5; D is uncertain. The V gene's germline CDR1 is LNHDA and CDR2 SQIVND (reference sequence). The CDR3 extends over 13 amino acids. V was pared by 4 bases and J by 9 bases, with 13 bases between. The CDR3, as DNA: TGTGCCAGTAGTACTCAGGATGTTTGGCCCCAGCATTTT. Its protein product is CASSTQDVWPQHF. The full variable domain, rest sourced from reference TRBV19 and TRBJ1-5, is DGGITQSPKYLFRKEGQNVTLSCEQNLNHDAMYWYRQDPGQGLRLIYYSQIVNDFQKGDIAEGYSVSREKKESFPLTVTSAQKNPTAFYLCASSTQDVWPQHFGDGTRLSIL.

CDR3 nucleotide sequence: TGTGCCAGCAGCGGAGGGACAGGCAGTAACTATGGCTACACCTTC. Translating it yields CASSGGTGSNYGYTF. V is TRBV7-9 and J is TRBJ1-2; TRBD1 agrees at 8 bases. CDR3 size: 15 residues. Germline values: CDR1 SEHNR, CDR2 FQNEAQ (reference sequence). V was pared by 5 bases and J by 1 base, with 6 bases of the junction left unmatched.